Below are 26 T cell receptor beta chains sequenced from a single sample in a study of cytomegalovirus exposure and HLA in healthy donors. The method was immunoSEQ multiplex PCR; TCRdb's version includes in-frame clones alone and lacks a portion of them. The repertoire holds fewer than 200,000 clones, 85% to 90% seen once, with 4.5% to 7% in the top ten. Sequenced input: PBMCs. These receptors were taken from a woman in her thirties in good health and CMV-seronegative.

The chain carries TRBV10-3 and TRBJ1-2; weak D call: TRBD1 (5 bases). Trimming took off 4 bases at V and 7 bases at J, with 13 bases between the two ends. The CDR3 has 13 amino acids. Germline V gives CDR1 ENHRY, CDR2 SYGVKD. The CDR3 here is CAISGGEGTGYTF. CDR3 bases: TGTGCCATCAGTGGTGGGGAGGGGACTGGCTACACCTTC.

This chain joins TRBV5-6 and TRBJ2-1; tentatively, D is TRBD1 (5 bases). The V end was cut by 2 bases, the J end by 0 bases, with 12 bases between. In germline, CDR1 is SGHDT, CDR2 YYEEEE. The CDR3 extends over 16 amino acids. The CDR3 coding sequence is TGTGCCAGCAGCTTTGGCCAGGGAACCTCCTACAATGAGCAGTTCTTC. Translation: CASSFGQGTSYNEQFF.

A few counts support this clone. The rearrangement uses TRBV27 and TRBJ2-3, with D possibly being TRBD1 (10 bases). Germline V CDR1 and CDR2: MNHEY, SMNVEV (reference sequence). The ends were cut back, 4 bases at V and 5 bases at J, with 28 bases in the middle. This CDR3 region has 19 residues. CDR3 amino acids: CASSWTGGISGGPRDTQYF. The CDR3 nucleotides read TGTGCCAGCAGTTGGACAGGGGGAATTAGCGGGGGCCCACGAGATACGCAGTATTTT.

The DNA for the CDR3 is TGTGCCAGCAGCGTAGATTTCTTTAGCGACCCGGCTGAAGCTTTCTTT. It specifies CASSVDFFSDPAEAFF. The chain combines TRBV9 with TRBJ1-1; D call uncertain. This CDR3 comprises 16 residues. Germline V gene data show CDR1 as SGDLS and CDR2 as YYNGEE. The germline V and J ends were trimmed by 0 bases and 6 bases, with 18 bases remaining between them.

The chain carries TRBV5-1 and TRBJ2-1; 9 bases match TRBD1. Losses at the gene ends were 0 bases for V and 12 bases for J; bases not matched to a gene: 10. The CDR3 contains 15 residues. Germline CDR1 is SGHRS and CDR2 is YFSETQ. CDR3 DNA sequence: TGCGCCAGCAGCTTGGTGGACAGGGGACTTGGAGTGCAGTTCTTC. This translates into CASSLVDRGLGVQFF.

V gene TRBV7-9 combines with J gene TRBJ2-3, with a tentative D call TRBD2 (6 bases). This CDR3 comprises 13 residues. Per germline, CDR1 SEHNR and CDR2 FQNEAQ (reference sequence). The V end was cut by 8 bases, the J end by 4 bases, with 13 bases between. The CDR3 reads CASLGGNPDTQYF. The DNA of the CDR3 is TGTGCCAGCCTCGGCGGGAACCCAGATACGCAGTATTTT. Full variable domain (remainder filled in from reference TRBV7-9 and TRBJ2-3): DTGVSQNPRHKITKRGQNVTFRCDPISEHNRLYWYRQTLGQGPEFLTYFQNEAQLEKSRLLSDRFSAERPKGSFSTLEIQRTEQGDSAMYLCASLGGNPDTQYFGPGTRLTVL.

J is TRBJ2-1 and V is TRBV5-1; 7 bases align to TRBD2. The trim removed 2 bases at V and 8 bases at J, leaving 7 bases unmatched. CDR1 SGHRS and CDR2 YFSETQ come from the germline V gene. The CDR3 is made up of 14 amino acids. CDR3 sequence reads: CASSFGAGRDEQFF. The DNA of the CDR3 is TGCGCCAGCAGCTTCGGAGCAGGGAGGGATGAGCAGTTCTTC.

The J gene is TRBJ1-5, the V gene TRBV27; D not certain. V shed 0 bases and J shed 0 bases, with 6 bases lying between them. Germline lookup yields CDR1 MNHEY and CDR2 SMNVEV (reference sequence). CDR3 length: 15 residues. In DNA, the CDR3 is TGTGCCAGCAGTTTATCACAGCATAGCAATCAGCCCCAGCATTTT. The encoded protein is CASSLSQHSNQPQHF.

This rearrangement joins TRBV4-3 to TRBJ1-1; D is perhaps TRBD1 (5 bases). The CDR3 contains 15 residues. Germline V gene data show CDR1 as LGHNA and CDR2 as YSLEER. V was clipped by 4 bases and J by 1 base, with 13 bases between them. The CDR3 coding sequence is TGCGCCAGCAGCCCCCGGGGGACGAGGAACACTGAAGCTTTCTTT. As protein: CASSPRGTRNTEAFF.

V usage is TRBV6-5 and J usage is TRBJ2-1; possibly TRBD1 for D (6 bases). The V end lost 2 bases, the J end lost 6 bases, and 11 bases lay between the germline ends. Germline V gene lookup returns CDR1 MNHEY and CDR2 SVGAGI. This CDR3 is built from 14 residues. The CDR3 DNA reads TGTGCCAGCAGTTACAGAGGACAGCTCAATGAGCAGTTCTTC. It codes for CASSYRGQLNEQFF.

This sequence joins TRBV7-3 and TRBJ2-7; no definite D call. CDR3 length equals 13 residues. Germline lookup yields CDR1 SGHTA and CDR2 FQGTGA. Trimming removed 1 base from V and 4 bases from J, with 8 bases in between. The CDR3 DNA is TGTGCCAGCAGCTTAAGTGCAGCTTACGAGCAGTACTTC. Amino acids: CASSLSAAYEQYF. The entire variable domain, with the rest obtained from reference TRBV7-3 and TRBJ2-7, is as follows: GAGVSQTPSNKVTEKGKYVELRCDPISGHTALYWYRQSLGQGPEFLIYFQGTGAADDSGLPNDRFFAVRPEGSVSTLKIQRTERGDSAVYLCASSLSAAYEQYFGPGTRLTVT.

The rearrangement joins TRBV6-5 to TRBJ1-2; TRBD1 aligns across 7 bases. J gave up 1 base and V 7 bases, and 6 bases lay outside the gene matches. CDR1 and CDR2 (germline): MNHEY, SVGAGI. The CDR3 loop spans 14 amino acids. CDR3 in amino acids: CASTPDRVNYGYTF. The CDR3 DNA is TGTGCCAGCACCCCAGACAGGGTTAACTATGGCTACACCTTC.

The V and J genes are TRBV27 and TRBJ2-7, with D possibly being TRBD1 (5 bases). Germline loops: CDR1 MNHEY, CDR2 SMNVEV (reference sequence). The ends were cut back, 0 bases at V and 1 base at J, with 10 bases in the middle. The CDR3 length is 15 residues. As DNA, the CDR3 is TGTGCCAGCAGTTTATCCCTGACAGTTTCCTACGAGCAGTACTTC. It is translated as CASSLSLTVSYEQYF.

The chain employs TRBV2 and TRBJ2-7; 10 nucleotides line up with TRBD1. V was pared by 6 bases and J by 2 bases, with 4 bases of the junction left unmatched. This CDR3 is built from 14 residues. Germline CDR1 and CDR2: SNHLY and FYNNEI. CDR3 DNA: TGTGCCAGCAGACCCGGACAGGGGGCCTACGAGCAGTACTTC. Its protein product is CASRPGQGAYEQYF.

CDR3: CASSQDRPGEDLNEKLFF. The CDR3 DNA reads TGCGCCAGCAGCCAAGATAGGCCAGGGGAGGACCTTAATGAAAAACTGTTTTTT. V and J are TRBV4-3 and TRBJ1-4, with D perhaps TRBD1 (6 bases). V gave up 0 bases and J gave up 4 bases, with 18 bases separating them. The germline V gene encodes CDR1 LGHNA and CDR2 YSLEER. This CDR3 region has 18 residues.

V is TRBV7-6 and J is TRBJ2-6; perhaps TRBD1 as D (5 bases). CDR1 and CDR2 (germline): SGHVS, FNYEAQ. The V end was cut by 2 bases, the J end by 2 bases, with 16 bases between. The CDR3 extends over 18 amino acids. The CDR3 is CASSLPHPQGTGANVLTF. The CDR3 DNA is TGTGCCAGCAGCTTACCCCACCCGCAGGGTACTGGGGCCAACGTCCTGACTTTC.

This chain connects TRBV19 to TRBJ1-1, with D unresolved. Germline assignment: CDR1 LNHDA and CDR2 SQIVND (reference sequence). The CDR3 totals 13 residues. The germline V and J ends were trimmed by 3 bases and 5 bases, with 10 bases remaining between them. In nucleotides, the CDR3 is TGTGCCAGTAGTATCAGAACGGGTACTGAAGCTTTCTTT. Translating gives CASSIRTGTEAFF.

The chain employs TRBV27 and TRBJ1-5, with TRBD1 as a possible D gene (5 bases). The germline V gene has CDR1 MNHEY and CDR2 SMNVEV (reference sequence). The CDR3 has 14 residues. V lost 10 bases to trimming and J lost 7 bases, with 20 bases between them. The DNA for the CDR3 is TGTGCCACCTCCCCCCCAGGGCCTCACCAGCCCCAGCATTTT. It is translated as CATSPPGPHQPQHF.

This clone was seen a handful of times. The CDR3 is CASSQLAGGRETQYF. In nucleotides, the CDR3 is TGTGCCAGCAGCCAACTAGCGGGGGGTCGAGAGACCCAGTACTTC. The chain is built from TRBV2 and TRBJ2-5, with 12 bases that match TRBD2. The ends lost 6 bases at V and 4 bases at J; junction bases unmatched: 6. This CDR3 has 15 residues. Germline CDR1 is SNHLY and CDR2 is FYNNEI.

The chain joins TRBV7-2 to TRBJ2-7; unclear D gene. The CDR3 totals 15 residues. Trimming removed 5 bases at V and 0 bases at J, with 14 bases between. Germline V CDR1 and CDR2: SGHTA, FQGNSA. Here the CDR3 reads CASSRLIGRSYEQYF. DNA of the CDR3: TGTGCCAGCAGCCGCCTCATCGGGCGCTCCTACGAGCAGTACTTC.

A remark on this clone: The same CDR3 can be traced to other DNA sequences in this sample. This chain uses TRBV9 with TRBJ1-2; no reliable D call. Trimming shortened V by 0 bases and J by 2 bases, and 5 bases separated the two germline ends. The CDR3 contains 13 residues. The V gene's germline CDR1 is SGDLS and CDR2 YYNGEE. The CDR3 DNA sequence: TGTGCCAGCAGCGTAGACGCAAACTATGGCTACACCTTC. Its protein product is CASSVDANYGYTF.

This clone was counted once. The CDR3 sequence is CASSSRPDGSLDTQYF. In DNA, the CDR3 is TGCGCCAGCAGCTCCCGCCCCGACGGGTCTCTAGATACGCAGTATTTT. This rearrangement joins TRBV5-1 to TRBJ2-3; no clear D gene. V was clipped by 3 bases and J by 5 bases, with 19 bases between them. Germline CDR1 is SGHRS and CDR2 is YFSETQ. The CDR3 runs to 16 residues.

The chain recombines TRBV2 with TRBJ2-1, with 7 nucleotides matching TRBD2. V lost 4 bases and J lost 4; bases outside the gene matches: 1. CDR1 and CDR2 from the germline V gene are SNHLY and FYNNEI. This CDR3 has 13 residues. The CDR3 here is CASSGTSYNEQFF. CDR3 nucleotide sequence: TGTGCCAGCAGTGGGACTAGTTACAATGAGCAGTTCTTC.

The chain uses TRBV18 and TRBJ1-1; possibly TRBD1 for D (6 bases). Germline CDR1 and CDR2: KGHSH and LQKENI. This CDR3 region has 14 residues. V was trimmed by 3 bases and J by 7 bases, leaving 15 bases between them. CDR3 coding DNA: TGTGCCAGCTCACCCTTAGGGGGTTCTGATGAAGCTTTCTTT. It is translated as CASSPLGGSDEAFF.

The gene calls are TRBV5-1 and TRBJ2-7, with D possibly being TRBD1 (5 bases). Germline values: CDR1 SGHRS, CDR2 YFSETQ. Trimming cost V 4 bases and J 7 bases, with 15 bases left between them. CDR3 length: 13 amino acids. CDR3 bases: TGCGCCAGCAGCCCTGACAGACTCGAAGAGCAGTACTTC. Translation gives CASSPDRLEEQYF.

The CDR3 reads CASSEGWAAPPSTDTQYF. As DNA, the CDR3 is TGTGCCAGCAGTGAAGGATGGGCGGCCCCTCCAAGCACAGATACGCAGTATTTT. The chain combines TRBV2 with TRBJ2-3; D is undetermined. Trimming removed 1 base from V and 0 bases from J, with 17 bases in between. In germline, CDR1 is SNHLY, CDR2 FYNNEI. The CDR3 totals 18 residues.